A single sample is the source of the 32 T cell receptor beta chains below, sequenced in a study of blood T cell repertoires in COVID-19. Method: immunoSEQ multiplex PCR; TCRdb's copy keeps in-frame clones and lacks some. The sample has around 200,000 clones, 86% seen once; the top ten hold around 3.5%. The sample taken for sequencing was PBMCs or T cells enriched from blood (not recorded which). The source of these receptors is a woman aged 40-49 years with acute COVID-19.

The CDR3 DNA follows: TGTGCCAGCAGTTACTCTCCGACTAGCGGCTTCTACAATGAGCAGTTCTTC. Translation: CASSYSPTSGFYNEQFF. The genes are TRBV6-2 or TRBV6-3 and TRBJ2-1; TRBD2 matches at 9 bases. Trimming removed 0 bases from V and 3 bases from J; junction bases left unmatched: 6. CDR1 is MNHEY, CDR2 SVGEGT, per germline. The CDR3 is 17 amino acids.

The V gene is TRBV7-2, the J gene TRBJ2-3; D might be TRBD1 (6 bases). This CDR3 is built from 16 residues. From germline, CDR1 is SGHTA and CDR2 FQGNSA. Trimming stripped 5 bases from V and 2 bases from J, with 17 bases between. The DNA of the CDR3 is TGTGCCAGCAGCCGTTCGTCGACAGGTTACACAGATACGCAGTATTTT. This translates into CASSRSSTGYTDTQYF.

V usage is TRBV6-5 and J usage is TRBJ2-5; possibly TRBD2 for D (5 bases). Germline CDR1 reads MNHEY; CDR2 reads SVGAGI. The germline V and J ends were trimmed by 2 bases and 1 base, with 11 bases remaining between them. This CDR3 comprises 15 residues. CDR3 sequence (DNA): TGTGCCAGCAGTTACGCGGGCGCGAGCCAAGAGACCCAGTACTTC. Translating it yields CASSYAGASQETQYF.

This clone was detected once. This chain joins TRBV27 and TRBJ2-1, with 7 bases aligning to TRBD1. Germline CDR1 MNHEY, CDR2 SMNVEV (reference sequence). Losses at the gene ends were 7 bases for V and 1 base for J; bases not matched to a gene: 16. The CDR3 extends over 18 amino acids. DNA for the CDR3: TGTGCCAGCAAACCTGCCCGGGACAGAAGAACGTCCTACAATGAGCAGTTCTTC. It encodes CASKPARDRRTSYNEQFF.

V gene TRBV11-2 combines with J gene TRBJ2-5; TRBD2 matches 13 bases. V shed 2 bases and J 3 bases; nucleotides not matched to a gene: 9. Per the germline V gene, CDR1 is SGHAT and CDR2 is FQNNGV. The CDR3 has 18 amino acids. The CDR3 sequence: CASSLTLVGTSGKETQYF. The CDR3 DNA follows: TGTGCCAGCAGCTTAACTTTGGTTGGGACTAGCGGGAAAGAGACCCAGTACTTC.

The chain couples TRBV5-1 to TRBJ1-2; TRBD1 matches at 10 bases. V lost 2 bases, J lost 2 bases, and 3 bases stayed unmatched. The CDR3 is 15 amino acids. Germline CDR1 SGHRS, CDR2 YFSETQ. CDR3 amino acids: CASSFWDRGNYGYTF. CDR3 nucleotides: TGCGCCAGCAGCTTCTGGGACAGGGGAAACTATGGCTACACCTTC.

J is TRBJ1-1 and V is TRBV5-1; no clear D gene. Germline V gene sequence: CDR1 SGHRS, CDR2 YFSETQ. The CDR3 runs 14 residues. The V end was cut by 4 bases, the J end by 1 base, with 11 bases between. CDR3 bases: TGCGCCAGCAGCACTGAGGGCGCGAACACTGAAGCTTTCTTT. This codes for CASSTEGANTEAFF.

The chain joins TRBV7-2 to TRBJ1-4; TRBD1 might be the D (6 bases). With 2 bases removed from V and 8 bases from J, the gap between germline ends came to 15 bases. The CDR3 is made up of 15 amino acids. Germline loops: CDR1 SGHTA, CDR2 FQGNSA. CDR3 coding DNA: TGTGCCAGCAGCTTAACAGGGTGGGCTTGGGAAAAACTGTTTTTT. This gives the protein CASSLTGWAWEKLFF.

This clone was picked up a small number of times. The chain links TRBV6-5 to TRBJ2-5; 8 bases are shared with TRBD2. The CDR3 spans 14 residues. Trimming removed 5 bases from V and 2 bases from J; junction bases left unmatched: 4. The germline CDR1 and CDR2 sequences are MNHEY and SVGAGI. The CDR3 DNA reads as TGTGCCAGCAGTCCGGGGGGGCCTCAAGAGACCCAGTACTTC. This sequence encodes CASSPGGPQETQYF.

The rearrangement joins TRBV3-1 (or the pseudogene TRBV3-2) to TRBJ1-2; D perhaps matches TRBD1 (6 bases). Between the trimmed V and J ends, which lost 1 base and 8 bases, there was a span of 17 bases. Germline lookup yields CDR1 LGHDT and CDR2 YNNKEL (reference sequence). CDR3 length: 15 residues. The CDR3 is CASSQGTASAGGYTF. CDR3 sequence (DNA): TGTGCCAGCAGCCAAGGGACAGCGTCGGCTGGGGGCTACACCTTC.

This clone was picked up one time. The rearrangement links TRBV6-6 to TRBJ1-1; 12 bases map to TRBD1. Per germline, CDR1 MNHNY and CDR2 SVGAGI (reference sequence). V lost 5 bases to trimming and J lost 4 bases; unmatched junction nucleotides: 8. The CDR3 spans 16 residues. In DNA form, the CDR3 reads TGTGCCAGCAGTGGGGAGGGACAGGGGGCACGCACTGAAGCTTTCTTT. Its protein is CASSGEGQGARTEAFF.

The chain carries TRBV28 and TRBJ2-3, with D possibly TRBD1 on 8 matching bases. This CDR3 is 15 amino acids long. V shed 3 bases and J shed 1 base, with 11 bases lying between them. CDR1 MDHEN and CDR2 SYDVKM come from the germline V gene. DNA of the CDR3: TGTGCCAGCAGTTTTACAGGGGGGGGCACAGATACGCAGTATTTT. As protein: CASSFTGGGTDTQYF.

V usage is TRBV19 and J usage is TRBJ1-2, with 7 positions matching TRBD1. The trim removed 1 base at V and 6 bases at J, leaving 5 bases unmatched. Germline CDR1 reads LNHDA; CDR2 reads SQIVND (reference sequence). CDR3 size: 14 residues. This chain's CDR3 is CASSIVGTVNGYTF. The CDR3 nucleotides are TGTGCCAGTAGTATAGTTGGGACAGTGAATGGCTACACCTTC.

This chain links TRBV5-1 with TRBJ2-7; D is perhaps TRBD1 (5 bases). The germline V gene has CDR1 SGHRS and CDR2 YFSETQ. The CDR3 has 16 residues. V shed 0 bases and J shed 1 base, with 14 bases lying between them. CDR3 sequence (DNA): TGCGCCAGCAGCTTGGGGTTAGCACAGGTATCCTACGAGCAGTACTTC. Its protein is CASSLGLAQVSYEQYF.

The J gene is TRBJ2-5, the V gene TRBV6-5; 9 bases map to TRBD1. With 7 bases clipped from V and 4 bases from J, the junction kept 7 bases outside the gene matches. The V gene's germline CDR1 is MNHEY and CDR2 SVGAGI. This CDR3 region has 14 residues. Written as DNA, the CDR3 is TGTGCCAGCATCCGGGACAGGGTATTAGAGACCCAGTACTTC. Amino acids: CASIRDRVLETQYF.

V is TRBV30 and J is TRBJ1-1; D call uncertain. Trimming cost V 0 bases and J 0 bases, with 14 bases left between them. Germline V gene lookup returns CDR1 GTSNPN and CDR2 SVGIG (reference sequence). This CDR3 is 16 amino acids long. The CDR3 loop reads CAWSVTGSPLNTEAFF. The CDR3 nucleotides read TGTGCCTGGAGTGTAACCGGGTCACCGTTGAACACTGAAGCTTTCTTT.

The rearrangement joins TRBV4-1 to TRBJ1-1, with D perhaps TRBD1 (5 bases). The CDR3 is made up of 12 amino acids. V dropped 7 bases and J dropped 0 bases, with 6 bases sitting between them. Germline lookup yields CDR1 MGHRA and CDR2 YSYEKL. The CDR3 bases are TGCGCCAGCAAGGGGTTGAACACTGAAGCTTTCTTT. Amino acid sequence: CASKGLNTEAFF.

This chain joins TRBV2 and TRBJ2-1; no definite D call. The germline CDR1 and CDR2 sequences are SNHLY and FYNNEI. CDR3 length: 16 amino acids. Trimming stripped 7 bases from V and 0 bases from J, with 16 bases between. The CDR3 bases are TGTGCCAGCACCGGAAGACTCCAAAGCTCCTACAATGAGCAGTTCTTC. It encodes CASTGRLQSSYNEQFF. Supplemented by reference TRBV2 and TRBJ2-1, the full variable domain reads EPEVTQTPSHQVTQMGQEVILRCVPISNHLYFYWYRQILGQKVEFLVSFYNNEISEKSEIFDDQFSVERPDGSNFTLKIRSTKLEDSAMYFCASTGRLQSSYNEQFFGPGTRLTVL.

The rearrangement uses TRBV2 and TRBJ2-3, with 7 bases lining up with TRBD2. V was clipped by 6 bases and J by 0 bases; unmatched bases: 6. The CDR3 has 15 amino acids. The germline CDR1 and CDR2 sequences are SNHLY and FYNNEI. In DNA form, the CDR3 reads TGTGCCAGCAGAGCCGGGACTACAAGCACAGATACGCAGTATTTT. Encoded protein: CASRAGTTSTDTQYF.

The V call is TRBV5-6, the J call TRBJ2-5, with a possible D match to TRBD1 (5 bases). V was pared by 1 base and J by 0 bases, with 7 bases between. The CDR3 is 14 amino acids. The germline V gene encodes CDR1 SGHDT and CDR2 YYEEEE. The CDR3 DNA is TGTGCCAGCAGCTTGAGGGGAAACCAAGAGACCCAGTACTTC. Protein product: CASSLRGNQETQYF.

The chain carries TRBV6-2 or TRBV6-3 and TRBJ1-3; 7 nucleotides match TRBD1. The CDR3 is 15 amino acids. Germline V gives CDR1 MNHEY, CDR2 SVGEGT. After removal of 6 bases from V and 3 bases from J, the junction contained 8 bases not matched to a gene. In DNA form, the CDR3 reads TGTGCCAGCAGCGAGACAGGGTGGAGTGGAAACACCATATATTTT. This encodes CASSETGWSGNTIYF.

This clone came up a few times. V and J are TRBV20-1 and TRBJ1-2; D is uncertain. Per germline, CDR1 DFQATT and CDR2 SNEGSKA (reference sequence). This CDR3 is built from 11 residues. V lost 3 bases and J 5 bases, leaving 7 bases between the germline ends. CDR3 sequence: CSASGVYGYTF. For the CDR3, the DNA is TGCAGTGCTAGCGGTGTATATGGCTACACCTTC.

The rearrangement links TRBV6-2 or TRBV6-3 to TRBJ1-1; D uncertain. The germline V and J ends were trimmed by 5 bases and 11 bases, with 18 bases remaining between them. From germline, CDR1 is MNHEY and CDR2 SVGEGT. This CDR3 comprises 13 residues. The CDR3 DNA follows: TGTGCCAGCAGTCATTCCCCAGACGTGCGGGCTTTCTTT. It codes for CASSHSPDVRAFF.

This chain connects TRBV19 to TRBJ1-1; 11 bases line up with TRBD1. V shed 3 bases and J 3 bases; nucleotides not matched to a gene: 6. CDR1 and CDR2 (germline): LNHDA, SQIVND (reference sequence). The CDR3 is 16 amino acids. As DNA, the CDR3 is TGTGCCAGTAGTATTAGTTTGGGACAGGGGGACACTGAAGCTTTCTTT. This sequence encodes CASSISLGQGDTEAFF. Looking up the rest from reference TRBV19 and TRBJ1-1 gives the full variable domain: DGGITQSPKYLFRKEGQNVTLSCEQNLNHDAMYWYRQDPGQGLRLIYYSQIVNDFQKGDIAEGYSVSREKKESFPLTVTSAQKNPTAFYLCASSISLGQGDTEAFFGQGTRLTVV.

The CDR3 nucleotides read TGTGCCAGCAGCACCGGGGGGCTCTACACAGATACGCAGTATTTT. Amino acids: CASSTGGLYTDTQYF. The rearrangement uses TRBV11-2 and TRBJ2-3; D may be TRBD2 (7 bases). Germline V gene lookup returns CDR1 SGHAT and CDR2 FQNNGV. The CDR3 length is 15 residues. Trimming removed 5 bases at V and 2 bases at J, with 14 bases between.

The chain employs TRBV12-5 and TRBJ1-5, with TRBD1 matching 7 bases. This CDR3 spans 16 amino acids. V shed 0 bases and J 5 bases; nucleotides not matched to a gene: 7. Germline lookup yields CDR1 LGHNT and CDR2 FRNRAP. The CDR3 region is CASGLVPGQADQPQHF. The CDR3 region has the DNA TGTGCTAGTGGTTTGGTACCCGGACAGGCTGATCAGCCCCAGCATTTT.

This clone was found a few times. The identical CDR3 is also encoded by other nucleotide sequences in the sample. V gene TRBV29-1 combines with J gene TRBJ1-1, with 10 bases fitting TRBD1. Germline V CDR1 and CDR2: SQVTM, ANQGSEA. Trimming removed 7 bases from V and 7 bases from J; junction bases left unmatched: 6. The CDR3 has 12 residues. The CDR3 DNA follows: TGCAGCGCTCGAGGACAGGGGGATGAAGCTTTCTTT. Its translation is CSARGQGDEAFF.

This clone has just one count. The V and J genes are TRBV7-9 and TRBJ1-2; 10 bases match TRBD1. V lost 4 bases and J lost 7; bases outside the gene matches: 6. The CDR3 spans 14 residues. Germline V gene data show CDR1 as SEHNR and CDR2 as FQNEAQ (reference sequence). The CDR3 loop reads CASSSPGQGSGYTF. The CDR3 bases are TGTGCCAGCAGCTCTCCGGGACAGGGGAGTGGCTACACCTTC.

The chain links TRBV7-9 to TRBJ2-2, with 7 bases that match TRBD1. The germline gives CDR1 SEHNR, CDR2 FQNEAQ (reference sequence). This CDR3 contains 16 residues. V gave up 5 bases and J gave up 7 bases; unmatched junction bases: 13. CDR3 loop: CASSAQRTGRDGELFF. In DNA, the CDR3 is TGTGCCAGCAGCGCCCAAAGGACAGGCCGCGACGGGGAGCTGTTTTTT.

This rearrangement joins TRBV7-8 to TRBJ1-2; 11 bases match TRBD1. The J segment lost 8 bases and the V segment lost 5 bases, leaving 4 bases of the junction unmatched. Germline CDR1 and CDR2: SGHVS and FQNEAQ. This CDR3 contains 13 residues. The CDR3 loop reads CASSRTGGLGYTF. DNA of the CDR3: TGTGCCAGCAGCCGGACAGGGGGCTTAGGCTACACCTTC. Complete variable domain (other parts from reference TRBV7-8 and TRBJ1-2): GAGVSQSPRYKVAKRGQDVALRCDPISGHVSLFWYQQALGQGPEFLTYFQNEAQLDKSGLPSDRFFAERPEGSVSTLKIQRTQQEDSAVYLCASSRTGGLGYTFGSGTRLTVV.

The rearrangement links TRBV7-9 to TRBJ1-1; D call uncertain. Germline CDR1 reads SEHNR; CDR2 reads FQNEAQ (reference sequence). V lost 2 bases to trimming and J lost 5 bases, with 21 bases between them. This CDR3 is 17 amino acids long. CDR3 nucleotide sequence: TGTGCCAGCAGCTTAAATCGGCGGGTGCGGGAAGCTACTGAAGCTTTCTTT. The encoded protein is CASSLNRRVREATEAFF.

V and J are TRBV15 and TRBJ1-5; D is unclear. V lost 3 bases, J lost 8 bases, and 5 bases lay in between. Germline V lookup: CDR1 LNHNV, CDR2 YYDKDF (reference sequence). The CDR3 spans 11 residues. The CDR3 reads CATSRTKPQHF. CDR3 sequence (DNA): TGTGCCACCAGCAGGACAAAGCCCCAGCATTTT.